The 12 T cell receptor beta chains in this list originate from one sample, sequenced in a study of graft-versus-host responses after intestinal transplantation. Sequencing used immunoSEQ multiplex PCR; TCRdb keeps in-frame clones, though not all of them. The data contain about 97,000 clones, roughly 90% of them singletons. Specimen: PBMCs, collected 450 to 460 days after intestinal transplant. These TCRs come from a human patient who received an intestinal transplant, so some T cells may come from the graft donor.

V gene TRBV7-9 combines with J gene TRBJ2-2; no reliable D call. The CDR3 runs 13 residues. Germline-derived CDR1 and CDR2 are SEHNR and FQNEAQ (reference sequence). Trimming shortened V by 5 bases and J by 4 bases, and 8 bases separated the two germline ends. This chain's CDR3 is CASSRALTGELFF. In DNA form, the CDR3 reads TGTGCCAGCAGCCGGGCCCTCACCGGGGAGCTGTTTTTT.

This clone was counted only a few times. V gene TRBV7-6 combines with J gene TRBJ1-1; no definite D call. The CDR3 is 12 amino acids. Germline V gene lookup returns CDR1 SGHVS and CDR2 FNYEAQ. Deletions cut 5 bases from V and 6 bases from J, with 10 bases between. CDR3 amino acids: CASSPPQAEAFF. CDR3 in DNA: TGTGCCAGCAGCCCCCCCCAGGCTGAAGCTTTCTTT.

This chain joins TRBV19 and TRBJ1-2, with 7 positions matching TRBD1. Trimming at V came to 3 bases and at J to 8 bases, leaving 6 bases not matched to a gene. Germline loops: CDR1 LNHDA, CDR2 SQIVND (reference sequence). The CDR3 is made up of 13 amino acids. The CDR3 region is CASSIDRAWGYTF. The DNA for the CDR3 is TGTGCCAGTAGTATCGACAGGGCCTGGGGCTACACCTTC.

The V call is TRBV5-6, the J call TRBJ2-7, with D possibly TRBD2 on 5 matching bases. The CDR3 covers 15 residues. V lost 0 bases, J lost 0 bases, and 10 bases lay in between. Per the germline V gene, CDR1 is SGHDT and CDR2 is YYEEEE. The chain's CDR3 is CASSLGAGSSYEQYF. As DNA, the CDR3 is TGTGCCAGCAGCTTGGGGGCGGGTAGCTCCTACGAGCAGTACTTC.

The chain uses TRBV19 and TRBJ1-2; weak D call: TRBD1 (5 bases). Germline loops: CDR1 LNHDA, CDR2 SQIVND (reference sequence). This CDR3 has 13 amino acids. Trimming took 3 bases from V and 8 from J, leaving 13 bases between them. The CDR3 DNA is TGTGCCAGTAGTATGGAGGGGATCGAGGGCTACACCTTC. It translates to CASSMEGIEGYTF.

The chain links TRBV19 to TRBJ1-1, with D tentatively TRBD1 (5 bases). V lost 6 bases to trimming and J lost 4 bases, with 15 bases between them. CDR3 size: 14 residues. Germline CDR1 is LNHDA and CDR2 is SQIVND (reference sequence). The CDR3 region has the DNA TGTGCCAGTAGGTACCTCGGCGGGGGCACTGAAGCTTTCTTT. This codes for CASRYLGGGTEAFF.

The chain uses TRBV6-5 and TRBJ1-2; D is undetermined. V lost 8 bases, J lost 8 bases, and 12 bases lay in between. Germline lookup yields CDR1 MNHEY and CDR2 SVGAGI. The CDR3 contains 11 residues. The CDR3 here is CASSSPLGYTF. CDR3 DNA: TGTGCCAGCTCGTCCCCACTGGGCTACACCTTC.

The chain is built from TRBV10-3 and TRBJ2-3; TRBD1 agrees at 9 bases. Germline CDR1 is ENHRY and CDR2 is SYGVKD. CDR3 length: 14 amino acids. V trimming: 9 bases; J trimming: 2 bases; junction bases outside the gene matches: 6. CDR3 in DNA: TGTGCCATAGGACAGGGGCGATCCACAGATACGCAGTATTTT. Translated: CAIGQGRSTDTQYF.

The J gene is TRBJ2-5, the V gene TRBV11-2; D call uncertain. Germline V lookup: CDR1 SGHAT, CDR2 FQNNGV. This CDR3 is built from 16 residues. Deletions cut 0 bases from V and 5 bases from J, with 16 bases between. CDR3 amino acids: CASSLDAQRIFETQYF. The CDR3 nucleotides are TGTGCCAGCAGCTTAGACGCCCAAAGGATTTTTGAGACCCAGTACTTC.

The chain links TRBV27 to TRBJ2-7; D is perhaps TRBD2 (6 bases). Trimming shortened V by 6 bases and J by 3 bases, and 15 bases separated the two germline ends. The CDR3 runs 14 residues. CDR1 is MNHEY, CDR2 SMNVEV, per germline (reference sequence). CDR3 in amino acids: CASRLALGLYEQYF. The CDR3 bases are TGTGCCAGCAGACTAGCCCTAGGGCTCTACGAGCAGTACTTC.

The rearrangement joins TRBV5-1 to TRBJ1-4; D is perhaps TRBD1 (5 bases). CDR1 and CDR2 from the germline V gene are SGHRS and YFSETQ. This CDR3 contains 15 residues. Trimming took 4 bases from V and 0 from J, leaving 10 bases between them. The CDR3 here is CASSPVTATNEKLFF. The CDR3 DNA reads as TGCGCCAGCAGCCCGGTGACAGCAACTAATGAAAAACTGTTTTTT.

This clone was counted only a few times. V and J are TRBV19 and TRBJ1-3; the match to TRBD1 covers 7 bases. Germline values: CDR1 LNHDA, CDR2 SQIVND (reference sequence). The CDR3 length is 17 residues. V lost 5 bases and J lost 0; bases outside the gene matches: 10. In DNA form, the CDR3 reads TGTGCCAGTAGTCTTGAGGACAGGTCTCGCTCTGGAAACACCATATATTTT. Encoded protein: CASSLEDRSRSGNTIYF.